This TCR beta chain was captured in a study of T cell repertoires in cytomegalovirus infection. Study overall: Signatures in public TCR beta sequences pointed to both CMV infection and matching HLA type. General observations from the study: In two of eight donors, the top clonotype was HLA-C-restricted CMV-specific.

V shed 0 bases and J 11 bases; nucleotides not matched to a gene: 14. There are 17 residues in the CDR3. Looked up from germline, CDR1 is LNHNV and CDR2 is YYDKDF (reference sequence). This clonotype was observed a handful of times. Its antigen is unidentified. MiXCR, run by TCRdb on the reads, gives a single entry per CDR3 protein. The sample gives some 440,000 distinct CDR3 sequences, roughly 31% of which show up once; approximately 13% is in the top ten. Sequencing input: PBMCs. The TCR originated in a human donor in good health (CMV status not recorded). Some clones in this sample may be carry-over from other donors' samples. V usage is TRBV15 and J usage is TRBJ2-7, with 12 nucleotides matching TRBD1. The CDR3 sequence is CATSRDIRIGTGGAEYF. DNA for the CDR3: TGTGCCACCAGCAGAGATATTAGGATCGGGACAGGGGGCGCGGAGTACTTC.